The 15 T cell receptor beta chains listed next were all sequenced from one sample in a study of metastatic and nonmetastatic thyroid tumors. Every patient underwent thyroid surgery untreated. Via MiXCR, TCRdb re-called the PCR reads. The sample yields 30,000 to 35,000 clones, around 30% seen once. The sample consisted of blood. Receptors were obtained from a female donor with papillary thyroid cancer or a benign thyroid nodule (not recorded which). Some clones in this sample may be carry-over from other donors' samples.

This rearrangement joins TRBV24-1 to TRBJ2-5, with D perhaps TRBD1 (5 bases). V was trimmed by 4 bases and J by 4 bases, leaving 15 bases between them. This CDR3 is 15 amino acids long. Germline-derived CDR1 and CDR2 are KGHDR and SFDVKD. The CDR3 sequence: CATSDSSRVGETQYF. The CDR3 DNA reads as TGTGCCACCAGTGACTCCTCCAGGGTGGGAGAGACCCAGTACTTC.

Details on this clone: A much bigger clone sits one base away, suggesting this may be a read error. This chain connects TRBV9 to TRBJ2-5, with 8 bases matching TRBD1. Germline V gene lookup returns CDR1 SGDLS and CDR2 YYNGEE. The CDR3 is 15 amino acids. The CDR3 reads CVSSPRTGFEETQYF. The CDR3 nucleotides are TGTGTCAGCAGCCCCCGGACAGGGTTTGAGGAGACCCAGTACTTC. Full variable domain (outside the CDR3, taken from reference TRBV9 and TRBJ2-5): DSGVTQTPKHLITATGQRVTLRCSPRSGDLSVYWYQQSLDQGLQFLIQYYNGEERAKGNILERFSAQQFPDLHSELNLSSLELGDSALYFCVSSPRTGFEETQYFGPGTRLLVL.

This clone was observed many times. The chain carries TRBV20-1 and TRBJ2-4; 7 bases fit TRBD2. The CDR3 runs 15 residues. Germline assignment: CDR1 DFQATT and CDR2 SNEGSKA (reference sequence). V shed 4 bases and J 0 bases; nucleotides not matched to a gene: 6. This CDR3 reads CSANLAVLAKNIQYF. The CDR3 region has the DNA TGCAGTGCTAATCTAGCGGTACTAGCCAAAAACATTCAGTACTTC.

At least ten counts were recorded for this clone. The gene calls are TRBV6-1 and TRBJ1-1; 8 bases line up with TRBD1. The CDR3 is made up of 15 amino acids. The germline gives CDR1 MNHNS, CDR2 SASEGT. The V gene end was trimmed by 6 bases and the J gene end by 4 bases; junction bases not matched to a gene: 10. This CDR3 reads CASRFGQGGSTEAFF. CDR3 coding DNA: TGTGCCAGCAGGTTCGGACAGGGAGGCTCCACTGAAGCTTTCTTT.

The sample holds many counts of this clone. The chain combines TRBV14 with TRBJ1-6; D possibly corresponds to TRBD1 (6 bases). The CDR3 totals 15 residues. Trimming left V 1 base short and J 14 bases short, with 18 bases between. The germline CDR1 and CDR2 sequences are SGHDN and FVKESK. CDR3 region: CASSQGGVSGTTLHF. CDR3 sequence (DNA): TGTGCCAGCAGCCAAGGTGGAGTCTCCGGGACAACCCTCCACTTT.

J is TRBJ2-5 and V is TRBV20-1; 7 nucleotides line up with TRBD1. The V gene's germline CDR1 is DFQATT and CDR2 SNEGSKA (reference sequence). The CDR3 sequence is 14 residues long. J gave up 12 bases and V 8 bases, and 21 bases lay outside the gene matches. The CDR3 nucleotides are TGCAGTTGCAAAGTAGGGACAGCTCAAGAGAACAAGTACTTC. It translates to CSCKVGTAQENKYF.

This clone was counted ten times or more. CDR3 amino acids: CSAYTGTDSYEQYF. CDR3 nucleotide sequence: TGCAGTGCCTACACAGGGACAGACTCCTACGAGCAGTACTTC. The rearrangement uses TRBV20-1 and TRBJ2-7; TRBD1 aligns across 7 bases. V was pared by 6 bases and J by 0 bases, with 8 bases of the junction left unmatched. CDR1 is DFQATT and CDR2 is SNEGSKA in the germline V gene (reference sequence). This CDR3 is 14 amino acids long.

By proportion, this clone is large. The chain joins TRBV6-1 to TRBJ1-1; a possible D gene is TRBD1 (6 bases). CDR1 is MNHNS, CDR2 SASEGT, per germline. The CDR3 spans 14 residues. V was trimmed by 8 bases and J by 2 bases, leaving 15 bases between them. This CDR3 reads CASRLGGGNTEAFF. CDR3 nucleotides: TGTGCCAGCCGCCTCGGGGGCGGCAACACTGAAGCTTTCTTT.

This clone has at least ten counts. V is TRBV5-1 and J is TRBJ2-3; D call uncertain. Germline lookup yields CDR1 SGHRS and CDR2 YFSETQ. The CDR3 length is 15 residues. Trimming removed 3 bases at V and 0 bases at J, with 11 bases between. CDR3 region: CASSSQSTSTDTQYF. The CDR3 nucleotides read TGCGCCAGCAGCTCCCAATCTACTAGCACAGATACGCAGTATTTT. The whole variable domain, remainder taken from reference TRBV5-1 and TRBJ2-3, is KAGVTQTPRYLIKTRGQQVTLSCSPISGHRSVSWYQQTPGQGLQFLFEYFSETQRNKGNFPGRFSGRQFSNSRSEMNVSTLELGDSALYLCASSSQSTSTDTQYFGPGTRLTVL.

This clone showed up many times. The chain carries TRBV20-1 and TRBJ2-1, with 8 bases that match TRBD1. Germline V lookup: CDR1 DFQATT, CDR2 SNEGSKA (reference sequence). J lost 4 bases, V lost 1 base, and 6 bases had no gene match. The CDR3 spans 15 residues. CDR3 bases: TGCAGTGCTAGAGGTGACAGGGGCGATTACAATGAGCAGTTCTTC. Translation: CSARGDRGDYNEQFF.

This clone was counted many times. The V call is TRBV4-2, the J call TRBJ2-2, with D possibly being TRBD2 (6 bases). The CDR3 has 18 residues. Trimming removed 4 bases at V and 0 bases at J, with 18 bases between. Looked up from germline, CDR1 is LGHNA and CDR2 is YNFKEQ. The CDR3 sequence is CASSPGLPIIANTGELFF. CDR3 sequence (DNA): TGTGCCAGCAGCCCGGGACTCCCAATTATCGCGAACACCGGGGAGCTGTTTTTT.

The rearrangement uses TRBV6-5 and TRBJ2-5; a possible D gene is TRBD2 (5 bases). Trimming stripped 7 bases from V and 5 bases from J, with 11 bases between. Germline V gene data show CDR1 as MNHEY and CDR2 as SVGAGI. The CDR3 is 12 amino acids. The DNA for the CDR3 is TGTGCCAGCAAAGCCCCGGGGGAGACCCAGTACTTC. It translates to CASKAPGETQYF.

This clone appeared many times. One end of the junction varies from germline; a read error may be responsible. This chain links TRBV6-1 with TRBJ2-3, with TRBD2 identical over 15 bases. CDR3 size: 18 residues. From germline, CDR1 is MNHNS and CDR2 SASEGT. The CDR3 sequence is CASSEDDWTSGRGDTQYF. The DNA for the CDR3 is TGTGCCAGCAGCGAAGACGACTGGACTAGCGGGAGGGGCGATACGCAGTATTTT.

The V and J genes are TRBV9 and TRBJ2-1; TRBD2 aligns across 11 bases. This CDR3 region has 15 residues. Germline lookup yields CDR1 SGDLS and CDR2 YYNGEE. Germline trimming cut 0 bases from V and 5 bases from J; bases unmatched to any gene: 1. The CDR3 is CASSVVAGGDNEQFF. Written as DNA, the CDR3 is TGTGCCAGCAGCGTAGTAGCGGGAGGGGACAATGAGCAGTTCTTC. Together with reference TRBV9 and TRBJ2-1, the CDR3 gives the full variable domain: DSGVTQTPKHLITATGQRVTLRCSPRSGDLSVYWYQQSLDQGLQFLIQYYNGEERAKGNILERFSAQQFPDLHSELNLSSLELGDSALYFCASSVVAGGDNEQFFGPGTRLTVL.

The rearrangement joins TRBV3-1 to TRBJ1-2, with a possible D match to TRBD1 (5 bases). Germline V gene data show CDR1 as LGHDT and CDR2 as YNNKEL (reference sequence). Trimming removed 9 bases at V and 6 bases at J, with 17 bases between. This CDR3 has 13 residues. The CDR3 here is CARSTMGGNGYTF. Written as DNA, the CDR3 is TGTGCCAGAAGCACGATGGGGGGGAATGGCTACACCTTC.